A selection of T cell receptor beta chains follows, all from one sample in a study of early stage breast cancer tumors. Using immunoSEQ multiplex PCR, the repertoire was profiled, and TCRdb retains in-frame clones only, with some absent. The sample carries approximately 30,000 clones, around three fifths recorded once. The sequencing sample was made of breast tumor tissue. These TCRs come from a person in their fifties with breast cancer. The conserved cysteine and the conserved F or W are not part of the CDR3 here. Size is omitted from some rows. Given values are once, few, many or a class for expanded clones.

CDR3: ASSSTVDGNTEAF
size: -
J: TRBJ1-1
V: TRBV7-6

CDR3: ASSMRARREPQH
size: -
J: TRBJ1-5
V: TRBV19

CDR3: ASSLPAEETQY
size: -
J: TRBJ2-5
V: TRBV5-5

CDR3: ASSELGAKNIQY
size: -
J: TRBJ2-4
V: TRBV23-1

CDR3: ASSLGPPGVFRVLWAGANVLT
size: many
J: TRBJ2-6
V: TRBV5-1

CDR3: ASSVVGTSGSYNNEQF
size: -
J: TRBJ2-1
V: TRBV9

CDR3: ASSLRTTGGADTQY
size: -
J: TRBJ2-3
V: TRBV5-4

CDR3: ASSKPQGLQEQF
size: -
J: TRBJ2-1
V: TRBV7-2

CDR3: ASSLGLATYNEQF
size: few
J: TRBJ2-1
V: TRBV7-3

CDR3: ASSQESSGKYEQY
size: -
J: TRBJ2-7
V: TRBV4-3

CDR3: ASSPGQGNEQY
size: -
J: TRBJ2-7
V: TRBV6-5

CDR3: ASSLAGGSSYEQY
size: -
J: TRBJ2-7
V: TRBV5-1

CDR3: ASSPDRGGSYGYT
size: -
J: TRBJ1-2
V: TRBV9

CDR3: ASSPGQGKRNTEAF
size: -
J: TRBJ1-1
V: TRBV5-1

CDR3: ASSHRGRDGELF
size: -
J: TRBJ2-2
V: TRBV6-4

CDR3: ASSYRVQETQY
size: -
J: TRBJ2-5
V: TRBV11-2

CDR3: ASSLDDLLYNEQF
size: -
J: TRBJ2-1
V: TRBV5-4

CDR3: ASSITPNEQF
size: few
J: TRBJ2-1
V: TRBV11-2

CDR3: SVDGGANVLT
size: medium-sized
J: TRBJ2-6
V: TRBV29-1

CDR3: ASSLMASGTYEQY
size: -
J: TRBJ2-7
V: TRBV5-6

CDR3: ASSIGTATGELF
size: few
J: TRBJ2-2
V: TRBV19

CDR3: ASSLGGTGNTEAF
size: -
J: TRBJ1-1
V: TRBV5-1

CDR3: ASSSHDRGSNGYT
size: -
J: TRBJ1-2
V: TRBV6-6

CDR3: ASSLGQETQY
size: -
J: TRBJ2-5
V: TRBV11-2

CDR3: AISMTSGIEQF
size: -
J: TRBJ2-1
V: TRBV10-3

CDR3: ASSLASGLADSTDTQY
size: -
J: TRBJ2-3
V: TRBV5-6

CDR3: ASSTDRTHTDTQY
size: -
J: TRBJ2-3
V: TRBV11-2

CDR3: ASSPFSGGWGVQETQY
size: -
J: TRBJ2-5
V: TRBV9

CDR3: ASSSGLAVNQETQY
size: -
J: TRBJ2-5
V: TRBV13

CDR3: ASSQGTSGRPGTDTQY
size: -
J: TRBJ2-3
V: TRBV4-1

CDR3: ASSLGLVSYEQY
size: few
J: TRBJ2-7
V: TRBV7-6

CDR3: ASSTPARTVYGYT
size: -
J: TRBJ1-2
V: TRBV19

CDR3: ASSTPGQSYEQY
size: -
J: TRBJ2-7
V: TRBV5-6

CDR3: ASGLETLAGAYNEQF
size: -
J: TRBJ2-1
V: TRBV12-5

CDR3: ASSPRRAVNTEAF
size: -
J: TRBJ1-1
V: TRBV6-1

CDR3: ASSLNGGQTYGYT
size: -
J: TRBJ1-2
V: TRBV5-5

CDR3: ASSSLPLHRFSREKLF
size: -
J: TRBJ1-4
V: TRBV7-9

CDR3: ASSLAGGGKWNEQF
size: -
J: TRBJ2-1
V: TRBV7-9

CDR3: ASTGGTFYEQY
size: -
J: TRBJ2-7
V: TRBV2

CDR3: ASSVGWTGSYEQY
size: -
J: TRBJ2-7
V: TRBV9

CDR3: ASSPDRGQWNEQF
size: few
J: TRBJ2-1
V: TRBV11-2

CDR3: ASSLGRAGNEQY
size: medium-sized
J: TRBJ2-7
V: TRBV7-6